This passage covers 7 T cell receptor beta chains from one sample sequenced in a study of shared clonotypes between healthy human individuals. Profiled with immunoSEQ multiplex PCR; TCRdb holds only in-frame clones, not every one. Altogether fewer than 550,000 clones are present, about three quarters being singletons, with the ten largest covering roughly an eighth. Source material: PBMCs. The receptors stem from a woman between 35 and 50 years old in good health. Some clones in this sample may be carry-over from other donors' samples.

The rearrangement joins TRBV29-1 to TRBJ2-1; possibly TRBD1 for D (5 bases). V lost 5 bases and J lost 1, with 12 bases in between. This CDR3 region has 14 residues. Germline CDR1 reads SQVTM; CDR2 reads ANQGSEA. CDR3 in amino acids: CSVKGRMSYNEQFF. CDR3 coding DNA: TGCAGCGTTAAGGGGCGGATGTCCTACAATGAGCAGTTCTTC.

The count of this clone is one. This rearrangement joins TRBV4-3 to TRBJ2-2, with D possibly TRBD1 on 6 matching bases. This CDR3 contains 17 residues. Deletions cut 4 bases from V and 5 bases from J, with 20 bases between. Germline CDR1 LGHNA, CDR2 YSLEER. Here the CDR3 reads CASSLLGADMGTGELFF. The CDR3 nucleotides are TGCGCCAGCAGCCTCTTGGGGGCGGACATGGGGACCGGGGAGCTGTTTTTT.

This sequence joins TRBV28 and TRBJ2-7; D unresolved. V lost 4 bases and J 3 bases, leaving 13 bases between the germline ends. The CDR3 runs 14 residues. Germline V CDR1 and CDR2: MDHEN, SYDVKM. CDR3 bases: TGTGCCAGCAGTTCCCCTGGTAGGAGCTACGAGCAGTACTTC. This codes for CASSSPGRSYEQYF.

J is TRBJ2-2 and V is TRBV5-4; 10 bases align to TRBD2. The CDR3 has 15 amino acids. Germline values: CDR1 SGHNT, CDR2 YYREEE (reference sequence). V shed 4 bases, J shed 4 bases, and the junction held 4 bases outside the gene matches. As DNA, the CDR3 is TGTGCCAGCAGCCAACAGCGGGGGGGCACCGGGGAGCTGTTTTTT. Translation gives CASSQQRGGTGELFF.

J is TRBJ2-3 and V is TRBV27, with 7 bases that match TRBD2. Germline loops: CDR1 MNHEY, CDR2 SMNVEV (reference sequence). With V trimmed by 5 bases and J by 6 bases, 11 bases remained unmatched. The length of the CDR3 is 15 residues. Here the CDR3 reads CASSLTRTSSDTQYF. The CDR3 bases are TGTGCCAGCAGTCTCACCCGGACTAGTTCGGATACGCAGTATTTT.

The chain recombines TRBV4-3 with TRBJ2-3; TRBD1 agrees at 9 bases. The CDR3 is made up of 16 amino acids. The germline gives CDR1 LGHNA, CDR2 YSLEER. With 4 bases clipped from V and 0 bases from J, the junction kept 5 bases outside the gene matches. For the CDR3, the DNA is TGCGCCAGCAGCCCCGGGACAGGGATCAGCACAGATACGCAGTATTTT. It is translated as CASSPGTGISTDTQYF.

This chain connects TRBV2 to TRBJ2-3; D is tentatively TRBD1 or TRBD2 (5 bases each). The V gene's germline CDR1 is SNHLY and CDR2 FYNNEI. The CDR3 spans 15 residues. V gave up 5 bases and J gave up 2 bases, with 14 bases separating them. The CDR3 DNA reads as TGTGCCAGCAGTTACCGGGACGCAAACACAGATACGCAGTATTTT. Translating it yields CASSYRDANTDTQYF.